The clone carrying this T cell receptor beta chain occurred once. In the authors' workflow: Using reference gene primer amplification, nucleated cell counts were estimated. The table came from immunoSEQ multiplex PCR; TCRdb's copy has only in-frame clones and leaves some out. V, J and clone size were drawn from that table, and D and trimming were deduced from the DNA. The sample lists more than 150,000 clones; approximately 80% were seen once. CDR3 length equals 15 residues. V lost 1 base and J lost 3, with 13 bases in between. Germline V gives CDR1 MNHNS, CDR2 SASEGT. This sample stems from a study of blood T cell repertoires in COVID-19. Background on the study: The United States, Italy and Spain provided the acute and convalescent COVID-19 samples. Sample material is recorded as cDNA or gDNA derived from T cells, B-cell-depleted T cells, or PBMCs.

The V and J genes are TRBV6-1 and TRBJ2-7; D is possibly TRBD2 (6 bases). This receptor was obtained from a human donor in a cohort sampled during active COVID-19. Sequencing used peripheral blood. The CDR3 loop is CASSEGAGRFYEQYF. The DNA for the CDR3 is TGTGCCAGCAGTGAAGGGGCAGGGAGGTTCTACGAGCAGTACTTC.